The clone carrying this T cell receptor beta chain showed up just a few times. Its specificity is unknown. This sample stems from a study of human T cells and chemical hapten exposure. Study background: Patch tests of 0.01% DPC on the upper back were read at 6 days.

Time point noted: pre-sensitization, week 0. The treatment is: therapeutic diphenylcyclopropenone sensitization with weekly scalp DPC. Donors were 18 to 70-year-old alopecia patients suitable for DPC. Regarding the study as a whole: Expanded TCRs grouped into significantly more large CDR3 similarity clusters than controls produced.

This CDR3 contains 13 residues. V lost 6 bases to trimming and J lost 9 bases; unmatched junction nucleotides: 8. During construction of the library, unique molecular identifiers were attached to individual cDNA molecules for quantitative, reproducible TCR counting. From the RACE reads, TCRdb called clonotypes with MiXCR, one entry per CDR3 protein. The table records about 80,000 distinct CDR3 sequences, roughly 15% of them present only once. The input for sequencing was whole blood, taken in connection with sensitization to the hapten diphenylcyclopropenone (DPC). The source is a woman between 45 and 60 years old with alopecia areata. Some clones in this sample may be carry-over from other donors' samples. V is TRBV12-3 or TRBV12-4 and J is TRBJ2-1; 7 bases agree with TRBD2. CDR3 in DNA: TGTGCCAGCAGCCCGGCAGGGAGGGGTGAGCAGTTCTTC. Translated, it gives CASSPAGRGEQFF.